The clone carrying this TCR beta chain was observed a handful of times. The antigen is unknown. TCRdb processed the 5' RACE reads anew with MiXCR; each CDR3 protein has one entry. The sample consists of 390,000 or so distinct CDR3 sequences, 15% to 20% of them appearing once. The CDR3 is made up of 14 amino acids. V lost 4 bases and J 7 bases, leaving 14 bases between the germline ends. The germline V gene has CDR1 SGHVS and CDR2 FNYEAQ. The data were taken from a study of T-cell memory formation after mild COVID-19. Broader study findings: The study detected some responding clones in pre-infection memory, suggesting cross-reactive memory joined.

The sequenced sample was PBMCs or a T cell subset sorted from them (not recorded which). This rearrangement joins TRBV7-6 to TRBJ2-1; D assignment may be TRBD1 or TRBD2 (6 bases each). The receptor was derived from a man younger than 35 who had mild COVID-19 (a few samples of this study predate the infection). Cell type and time point are not known. For the CDR3, the DNA is TGTGCCAGCAGCTGGCTGCCGGGGGCGAATGAGCAGTTCTTC. Its translation: CASSWLPGANEQFF.